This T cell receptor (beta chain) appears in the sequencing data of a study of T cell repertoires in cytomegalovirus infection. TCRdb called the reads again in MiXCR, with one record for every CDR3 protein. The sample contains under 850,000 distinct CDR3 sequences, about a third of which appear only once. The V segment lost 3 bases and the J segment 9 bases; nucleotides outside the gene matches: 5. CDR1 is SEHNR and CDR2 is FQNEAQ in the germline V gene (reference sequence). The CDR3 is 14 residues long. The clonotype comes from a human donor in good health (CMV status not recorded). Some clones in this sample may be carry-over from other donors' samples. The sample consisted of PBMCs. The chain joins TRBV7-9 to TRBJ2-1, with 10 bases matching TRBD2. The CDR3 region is CASSLASGSGEQFF. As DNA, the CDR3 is TGTGCCAGCAGCTTGGCTAGCGGGAGCGGTGAGCAGTTCTTC.